This T cell receptor (beta chain) came from a study of cytomegalovirus exposure and HLA in healthy donors. The J segment lost 4 bases and the V segment lost 5 bases, leaving 8 bases of the junction unmatched. This CDR3 contains 15 residues. Germline CDR1 is SGHNT and CDR2 is YYREEE (reference sequence). The PCR ran on 60 Vbeta and 13 Jbeta primers. Here immunoSEQ multiplex PCR was the method, and the copy in TCRdb shows in-frame clones only, minus some. The sample has some 120,000 clones, about 80% seen once. This clonotype was sampled from a male donor in good health and CMV-seronegative. The specimen sequenced was PBMCs. The chain joins TRBV5-4 to TRBJ2-3; 9 bases are a match to TRBD1. CDR3 sequence reads: CASRPWTGVPDTQYF. CDR3 sequence (DNA): TGTGCCAGCAGGCCTTGGACAGGGGTACCAGATACGCAGTATTTT.